This section outlines one T cell receptor (beta chain) sequence together with its context. Clones were sequenced by immunoSEQ multiplex PCR, and TCRdb holds only the in-frame ones, with some missing. The sample records approximately 110,000 clones, roughly nine tenths being singletons. The sample originates from a study of T cell changes during pregnancy in multiple sclerosis. This receptor was identified in a female donor with multiple sclerosis, enrolled in a pregnancy study. The sample here was peripheral blood, taken after pregnancy.

Here the CDR3 DNA reads TGTGCCAGCACCTCTTCGACAGGCGTCTATGGCTACACCTTC. It codes for CASTSSTGVYGYTF. V and J are TRBV9 and TRBJ1-2, with a weak D call TRBD1 (6 bases). CDR3 length: 14 residues. In germline, CDR1 is SGDLS, CDR2 YYNGEE. V was shortened by 6 bases and J by 4 bases, with 16 bases between the two germline ends.